This T cell receptor (beta chain) is from a study of blood T cell repertoires in COVID-19. Overall study context: Acute-phase and convalescent COVID-19 samples originated in the United States, Italy and Spain. PBMCs, B-cell-depleted T cells, or T cells provided the cDNA or gDNA that made up the material.

Authors' analysis steps: Reference gene primer amplification yielded estimated nucleated cell counts. TCRdb's copy holds only in-frame clones and misses some; the assay was immunoSEQ multiplex PCR. For V, J and clone size, that table is used; D and trimming come from the DNA. The data contain roughly 150,000 clones, 80% to 90% of them singletons. This clone appeared many times. Sequencing used peripheral blood. The TCR was taken from an elderly woman with acute or convalescent COVID-19.

CDR3 in DNA: TGCGCCAGCAGCCCCAGCTCCTACAATGAGCAGTTCTTC. It translates to CASSPSSYNEQFF. V gene TRBV4-3 combines with J gene TRBJ2-1; D unresolved. Germline V lookup: CDR1 LGHNA, CDR2 YSLEER. CDR3 size: 13 residues. Trimming left V 4 bases short and J 0 bases short, with 4 bases between.